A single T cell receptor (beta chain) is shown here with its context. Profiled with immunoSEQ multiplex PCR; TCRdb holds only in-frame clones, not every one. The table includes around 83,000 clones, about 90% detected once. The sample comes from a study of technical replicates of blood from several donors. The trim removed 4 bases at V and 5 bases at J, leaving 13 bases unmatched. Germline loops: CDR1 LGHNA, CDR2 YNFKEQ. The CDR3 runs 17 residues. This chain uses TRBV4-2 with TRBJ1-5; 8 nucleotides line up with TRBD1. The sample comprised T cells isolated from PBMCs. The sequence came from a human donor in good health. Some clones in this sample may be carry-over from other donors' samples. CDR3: CASSPHVGQGADQPQHF. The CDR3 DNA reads TGTGCCAGCAGCCCCCATGTGGGGCAGGGGGCGGATCAGCCCCAGCATTTT.